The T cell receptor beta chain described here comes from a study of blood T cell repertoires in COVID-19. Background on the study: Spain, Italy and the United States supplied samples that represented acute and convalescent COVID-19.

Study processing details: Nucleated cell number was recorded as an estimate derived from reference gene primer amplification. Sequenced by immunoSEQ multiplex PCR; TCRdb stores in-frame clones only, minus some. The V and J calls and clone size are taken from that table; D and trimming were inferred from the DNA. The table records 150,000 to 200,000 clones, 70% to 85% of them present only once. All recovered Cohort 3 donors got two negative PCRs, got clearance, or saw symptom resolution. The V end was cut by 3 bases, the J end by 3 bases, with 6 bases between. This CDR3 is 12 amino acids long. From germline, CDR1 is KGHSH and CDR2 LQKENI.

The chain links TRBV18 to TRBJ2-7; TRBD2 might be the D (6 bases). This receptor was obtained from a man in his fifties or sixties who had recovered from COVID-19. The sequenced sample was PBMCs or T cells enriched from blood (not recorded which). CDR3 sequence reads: CASSPGGYEQYF. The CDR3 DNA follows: TGTGCCAGCTCACCGGGGGGCTACGAGCAGTACTTC.